The present TCR beta chain was sequenced within a study of T cells in Graves' hyperthyroidism and ophthalmopathy (dated by TCRdb to the late 2010s). About the full investigation: Peripheral blood samples were taken at the time of initial diagnosis, prior to any treatment. A discovery cohort of about a hundred patients, fewer than 50 with Graves' ophthalmopathy and 55 to 60 with stable Graves' hyperthyroidism, was used to find distinguishing TCR V-J signatures. Whether ophthalmopathy could be predicted prospectively was tested in an independent validation cohort made up of about 18 hyperthyroidism patients plus 17 patients who later progressed to ophthalmopathy. The 95 to 100 discovery patients were randomly divided into training and test sets at a 7:3 ratio. Thyroid tissue and blood T-cell repertoires from six or seven Graves' hyperthyroidism patients were also compared in the study. After sampling, hyperthyroidism patients received methimazole starting at 30 mg daily, and ophthalmopathy patients received high-dose intravenous methylprednisolone. The paper describes TCR Vbeta CDR3 sequencing of 140 or so peripheral blood samples, made up of some 42 ophthalmopathy patients, roughly 75 hyperthyroidism patients and 17 progressor patients. Study-wide conclusions, independent of this receptor: During validation, the model predicted progression to ophthalmopathy a median of approximately 6 months ahead of onset, with around 71% sensitivity and about 72% specificity. Most expanded thyroid clonotypes (frequency above 0.001) were also detected in blood, a finding suggesting that blood repertoires may reflect thyroid immune responses. A model built on a 13 V-J signature distinguished ophthalmopathy from stable hyperthyroidism, reaching 85% to 90% sensitivity and approximately 81% specificity in cross-validation and 80%/75% in testing. No statistical method was used to fix the sample size in advance, and group allocation was not hidden from the investigators.

From its cysteine to its phenylalanine, the CDR3 spans 14 amino acids. Only the CDR3 DNA is retained, 42 bases long and in frame from the first base. The germline V gene sets CDR1 to SGHTA and CDR2 to FQGNSA. The V and J ends are trimmed by 2 bases and 12 bases, leaving 18 bases between them. The TCR beta CDR3 regions were amplified from RNA transcripts. A first-round RT-PCR of the TCR CDR3 used the HTBI primer set with the Qiagen OneStep RT-PCR kit. Libraries were constructed in a second round of multiplex PCR, after which size selection and purification were performed. Paired-end sequencing of the libraries was performed with 100 bp reads on an Illumina HiSeq2000. The paper's processing steps were these. Raw data were processed with SOAPnuke, discarding reads with adapters, uncalled bases, mean Phred below 15, or no exact constant-primer or identifier match. High-quality paired reads were merged with COPE v1.2.5, and unique nucleotide sequences were defined as clonotypes. MiTCR v1.1 was used to align clonotypes to the IMGT TRBV, TRBD and TRBJ reference segments. Analysis was restricted to V-J combinations with a frequency above 0.0001, which covered just over 98% of repertoires. A TCS score was defined as the ratio between F50 (clonal expansion) and ExV (chaos), using BLOSUM62-based TCRdist between CDR3 peptides within each V-J. Welch's t-statistics and random forest reduced 450 to 600 V-J features to about 13, which were used in a naive Bayes classifier (R e1071). TCRdb reworked the public reads: Q25 trimming with fastp, MiXCR clone assembly, productive beta chains retained. Rows with one shared CDR3 protein collapse into an entry with the most common genes and DNA. For this entry, the V and J calls and clone size follow TCRdb and not the study's own pipeline. Across this sample there are 600,000 or so distinct CDR3 sequences, with roughly 16% seen only once. Around 4% of the sample belongs to the ten largest clones.

The sample holds a few counts of this clonotype. Its specific antigen is unknown. No clone much larger than this one lies a single base away; base qualities are absent. Stable Graves' hyperthyroidism was defined as no progression to ophthalmopathy during 18 months of follow-up. Hyperthyroidism patients were newly diagnosed, had a disease duration of under 2 months, and were aged 18 to 65 years. Patients with uncontrolled infections, other autoimmune diseases, pregnancy or lactation were excluded. Clinical symptoms, serum thyroxine and TRAb, thyroid ultrasound, and orbital computed tomography formed the basis for the diagnoses. PBMCs were isolated from 10 ml of fresh peripheral blood by Ficoll-Paque density gradient centrifugation. Trizol reagent was used to extract total RNA, and RNA quality was then checked on an Agilent 2100 Bioanalyzer.

The chain uses TRBV7-2 and TRBJ2-3; TRBD1 is perhaps the D gene, given 5 matching bases. The sequence was obtained from a woman in her twenties or thirties with Graves' hyperthyroidism. Sample: blood. The CDR3 reads as follows: CASSLRGFAGSQYF. In nucleotides, the sequence is TGTGCCAGCAGCTTAAGGGGCTTCGCAGGTTCACAGTATTTT.